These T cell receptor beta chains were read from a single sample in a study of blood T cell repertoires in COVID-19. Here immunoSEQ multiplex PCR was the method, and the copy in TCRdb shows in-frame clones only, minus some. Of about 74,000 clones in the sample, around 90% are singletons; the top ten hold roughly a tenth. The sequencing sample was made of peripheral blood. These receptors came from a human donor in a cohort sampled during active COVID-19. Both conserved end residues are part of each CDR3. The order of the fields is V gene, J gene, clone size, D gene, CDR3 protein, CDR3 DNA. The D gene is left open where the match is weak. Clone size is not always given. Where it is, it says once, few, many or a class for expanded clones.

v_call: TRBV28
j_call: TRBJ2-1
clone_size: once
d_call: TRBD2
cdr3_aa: CASSLPTSAYNEQFF
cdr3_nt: TGTGCCAGCAGTTTACCCACTAGCGCCTACAATGAGCAGTTCTTC

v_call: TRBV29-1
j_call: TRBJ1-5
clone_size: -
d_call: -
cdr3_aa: CSVGENSNQPQHF
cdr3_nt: TGCAGCGTTGGGGAGAATAGCAATCAGCCCCAGCATTTT

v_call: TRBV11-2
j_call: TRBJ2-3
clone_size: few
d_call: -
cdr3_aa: CASSLGQVDGSTDTQYF
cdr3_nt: TGTGCCAGCAGCTTAGGACAGGTAGATGGGAGCACAGATACGCAGTATTTT

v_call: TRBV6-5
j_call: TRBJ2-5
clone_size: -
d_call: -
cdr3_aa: CASSFNQGQTQYF
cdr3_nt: TGTGCCAGCAGTTTCAACCAGGGCCAGACCCAGTACTTC

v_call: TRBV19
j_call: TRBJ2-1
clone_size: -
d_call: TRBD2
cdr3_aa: CASSTVAGVNEQFF
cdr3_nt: TGTGCCAGTAGTACGGTAGCGGGGGTTAATGAGCAGTTCTTC

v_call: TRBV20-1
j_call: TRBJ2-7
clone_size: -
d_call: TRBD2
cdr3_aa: CSASLLAGARYEQYF
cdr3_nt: TGCAGTGCTAGTCTGCTGGCGGGAGCGAGGTACGAGCAGTACTTC

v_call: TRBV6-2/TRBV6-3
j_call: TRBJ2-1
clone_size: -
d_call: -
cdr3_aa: CASSYSDYYNEQFF
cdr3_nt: TGTGCCAGCAGTTACTCCGACTACTACAATGAGCAGTTCTTC

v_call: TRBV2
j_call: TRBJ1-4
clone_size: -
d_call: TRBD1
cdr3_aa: CASRPGQFNEKLFF
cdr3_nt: TGTGCCAGCAGACCGGGACAGTTTAATGAAAAACTGTTTTTT

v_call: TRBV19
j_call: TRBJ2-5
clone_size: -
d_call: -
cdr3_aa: CASSMGTGIQETQYF
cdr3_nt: TGTGCCAGTAGTATGGGTACAGGGATTCAAGAGACCCAGTACTTC

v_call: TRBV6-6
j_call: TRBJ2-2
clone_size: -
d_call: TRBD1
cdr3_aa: CASKRQGANTGELFF
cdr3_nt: TGTGCCAGCAAAAGACAGGGGGCGAACACCGGGGAGCTGTTTTTT

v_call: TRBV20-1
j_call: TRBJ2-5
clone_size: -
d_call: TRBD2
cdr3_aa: CSASLRLALETQYF
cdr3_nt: TGCAGTGCTAGTCTGCGACTAGCGTTGGAGACCCAGTACTTC

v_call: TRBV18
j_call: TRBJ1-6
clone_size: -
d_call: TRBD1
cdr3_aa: CASSQTGGPNSPLHF
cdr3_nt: TGTGCCAGCTCACAAACAGGGGGACCGAATTCACCCCTCCACTTT

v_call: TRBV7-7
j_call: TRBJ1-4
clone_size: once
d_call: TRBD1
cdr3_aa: CASSLTGGEKLFF
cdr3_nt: TGTGCCAGCAGCTTAACAGGGGGTGAAAAACTGTTTTTT

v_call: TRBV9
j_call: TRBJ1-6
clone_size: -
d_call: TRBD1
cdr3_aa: CASSGTQGNNSPLHF
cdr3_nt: TGTGCCAGCAGCGGAACACAGGGGAATAATTCACCCCTCCACTTT

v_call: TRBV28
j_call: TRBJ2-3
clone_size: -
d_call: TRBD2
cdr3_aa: CASSLRTSGRTDTQYF
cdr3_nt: TGTGCCAGCAGTTTACGGACTAGCGGGAGGACAGATACGCAGTATTTT

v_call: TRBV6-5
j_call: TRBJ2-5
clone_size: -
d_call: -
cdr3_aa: CASGFTSLPQETQYF
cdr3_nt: TGTGCCAGCGGGTTCACTAGCTTACCCCAAGAGACCCAGTACTTC

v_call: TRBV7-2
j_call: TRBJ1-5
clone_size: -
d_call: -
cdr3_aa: CASSPNGSNQPQHF
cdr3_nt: TGTGCCAGCAGCCCTAACGGTAGCAATCAGCCCCAGCATTTT

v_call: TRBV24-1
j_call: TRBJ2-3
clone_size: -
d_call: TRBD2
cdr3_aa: CATSDGKGAKLAGDPIEIYTQYF
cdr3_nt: TGTGCCACCAGTGACGGGAAGGGGGCCAAACTAGCGGGAGACCCTATAGAAATTTATACGCAGTATTTT

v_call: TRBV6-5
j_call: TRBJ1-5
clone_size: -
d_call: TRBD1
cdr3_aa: CATTPGGTSNQPQHF
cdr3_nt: TGTGCCACTACCCCAGGGGGCACTAGCAATCAGCCCCAGCATTTT

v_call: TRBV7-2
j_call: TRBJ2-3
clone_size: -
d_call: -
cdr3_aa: CASSLALAEGTDTQYF
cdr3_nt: TGTGCCAGCAGCTTAGCCCTCGCGGAAGGCACAGATACGCAGTATTTT

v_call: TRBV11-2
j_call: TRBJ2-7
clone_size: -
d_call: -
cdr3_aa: CASSYGEVYEQYF
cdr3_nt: TGTGCCAGCAGCTACGGGGAGGTATACGAGCAGTACTTC

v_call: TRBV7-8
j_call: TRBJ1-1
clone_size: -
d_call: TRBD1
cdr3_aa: CASSLGQGRGTEAFF
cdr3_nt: TGTGCCAGCAGCCTCGGACAGGGGAGGGGCACTGAAGCTTTCTTT

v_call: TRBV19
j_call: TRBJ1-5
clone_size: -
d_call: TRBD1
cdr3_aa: CASSIDWGTDNQPQHF
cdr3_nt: TGTGCCAGTAGTATAGATTGGGGGACAGACAATCAGCCCCAGCATTTT

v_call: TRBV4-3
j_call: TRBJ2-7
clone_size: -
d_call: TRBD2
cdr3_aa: CASSQESSGIYEQYF
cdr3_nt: TGCGCCAGCAGCCAAGAGTCTAGCGGGATTTACGAGCAGTACTTC

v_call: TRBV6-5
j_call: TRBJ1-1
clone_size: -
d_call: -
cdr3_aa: CASSYREGLNTEAFF
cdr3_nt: TGTGCCAGCAGTTACCGGGAGGGTCTGAACACTGAAGCTTTCTTT

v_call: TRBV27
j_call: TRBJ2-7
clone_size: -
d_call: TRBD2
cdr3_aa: CAWELAAYEQYF
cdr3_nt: TGTGCCTGGGAGCTAGCGGCCTACGAGCAGTACTTC

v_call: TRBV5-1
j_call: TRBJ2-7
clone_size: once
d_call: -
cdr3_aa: CASSLGQGLSYEQYF
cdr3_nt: TGCGCCAGCAGCTTGGGTCAGGGACTTAGCTACGAGCAGTACTTC

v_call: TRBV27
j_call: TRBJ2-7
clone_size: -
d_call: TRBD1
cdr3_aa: CASSPSLGQAAYEQYF
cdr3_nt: TGTGCCAGCAGTCCATCCTTGGGACAGGCGGCCTACGAGCAGTACTTC

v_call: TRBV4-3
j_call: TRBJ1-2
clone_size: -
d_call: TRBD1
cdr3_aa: CASSPAFQGGLSGYTF
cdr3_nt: TGCGCCAGCAGCCCAGCGTTTCAGGGGGGATTATCTGGCTACACCTTC

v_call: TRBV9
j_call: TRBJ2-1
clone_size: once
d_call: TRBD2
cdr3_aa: CASSVVTSGINEQFF
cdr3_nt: TGTGCCAGCAGCGTAGTCACTAGCGGGATTAATGAGCAGTTCTTC

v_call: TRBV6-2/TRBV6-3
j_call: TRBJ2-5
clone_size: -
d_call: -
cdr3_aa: CASSSQSDSLGTQYF
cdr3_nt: TGTGCCAGCAGTTCCCAGTCAGACAGCCTGGGGACCCAGTACTTC

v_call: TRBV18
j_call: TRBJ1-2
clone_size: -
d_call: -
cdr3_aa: CASSPAEAGVGYGYTF
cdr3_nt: TGTGCCAGCTCACCCGCCGAGGCAGGGGTGGGCTATGGCTACACCTTC

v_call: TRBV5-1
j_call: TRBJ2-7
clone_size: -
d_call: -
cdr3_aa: CASSLGWQGNEQYF
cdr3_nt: TGCGCCAGCAGCTTGGGGTGGCAGGGCAACGAGCAGTACTTC

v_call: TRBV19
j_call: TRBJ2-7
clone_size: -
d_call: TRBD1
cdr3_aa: CASSSGQGANEQYF
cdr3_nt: TGTGCCAGTAGTTCAGGACAGGGGGCGAACGAGCAGTACTTC

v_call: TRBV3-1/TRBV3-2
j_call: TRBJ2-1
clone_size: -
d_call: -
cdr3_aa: CAQPGPPQGPIRNEQFF
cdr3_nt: TGTGCCCAGCCAGGCCCACCACAGGGACCTATTCGCAATGAGCAGTTCTTC

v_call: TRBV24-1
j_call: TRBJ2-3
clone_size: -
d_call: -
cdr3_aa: CATSDFQGLDTDTQYF
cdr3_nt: TGTGCCACCAGTGATTTTCAGGGGCTCGACACAGATACGCAGTATTTT

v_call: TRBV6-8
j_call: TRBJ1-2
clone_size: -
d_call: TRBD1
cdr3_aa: CASTRGEGHYGYTF
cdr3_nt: TGTGCCAGCACCAGGGGGGAAGGTCACTATGGCTACACCTTC

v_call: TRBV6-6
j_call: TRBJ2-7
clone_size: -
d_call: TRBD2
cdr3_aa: CASSLTGTSSYEQYF
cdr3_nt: TGTGCCAGCAGTCTCACCGGGACTAGTTCCTACGAGCAGTACTTC